Sequencing of this T cell receptor beta chain was carried out in a study of cytomegalovirus exposure and HLA in healthy donors. With 6 bases removed from V and 3 bases from J, the gap between germline ends came to 18 bases. CDR3 length: 15 amino acids. Germline assignment: CDR1 MNHEY and CDR2 SMNVEV (reference sequence). In regard to this clone: No antigen is known for it.

Points from the study as a whole: Differences between HLA loci emerged in a later analysis of TCR association rates, with DRB1 most and HLA-C fewest. Most sequenced TCRs were rare (though some public TCRs occurred in many donors). Available immune exposure information covered CMV serostatus only.

The PCR had 60 Vbeta and 13 Jbeta primers. Generated by immunoSEQ multiplex PCR, the TCRdb table keeps only in-frame clones and is missing some. The sample contains 100,000 to 150,000 clones, about three quarters of which appear only once. This chain joins TRBV27 and TRBJ2-7, with D perhaps matching TRBD2 (5 bases). This TCR derives from a woman aged 55-70 years in good health and CMV-seropositive. The material sequenced was PBMCs. CDR3 residues: CASSYDRDLGYEQYF. CDR3 nucleotides: TGTGCCAGCAGCTATGACCGGGATCTGGGCTACGAGCAGTACTTC.